This T cell receptor (beta chain) comes out of a study of Ad26.COV2.S vaccination and SARS-CoV-2 variants. The assay was immunoSEQ multiplex PCR, and TCRdb's table has in-frame clones only and misses some. The sample consists of approximately 480,000 clones, 87% of them appearing once. V was pared by 4 bases and J by 6 bases, with 9 bases of the junction left unmatched. The CDR3 contains 15 residues. In germline, CDR1 is SGDLS, CDR2 YYNGEE. Described treatment: roughly 18 received Ad26.COV2.S at low or high dose, single or two shots; roughly five received placebo; per-sample allocation not given. At day 63 after the first vaccine or placebo injection, samples were drawn.

The rearrangement joins TRBV9 to TRBJ1-2, with 10 bases matching TRBD1. The clonotype was recovered from a person aged 18-60 years who received the Ad26.COV2.S COVID-19 vaccine or a placebo. The source material was peripheral blood, sampled in a trial of Ad26.COV2.S vaccine versus placebo. The CDR3 loop is CASSSVGTGVDGYTF. CDR3 bases: TGTGCCAGCAGCAGTGTCGGGACAGGGGTTGATGGCTACACCTTC.